This section outlines one T cell receptor beta chain sequence together with its context. This record comes from a study of blood T cell repertoires in COVID-19. Sequenced by immunoSEQ multiplex PCR; TCRdb stores in-frame clones only, minus some. The sample lists around 300,000 clones; about 85% were seen once. Participants came from some 26 US areas, aged roughly 18 to 95 years. Recovered Cohort 3 donors showed two negative PCRs, clearance, or symptom resolution. V lost 0 bases to trimming and J lost 2 bases, with 6 bases between them. CDR3 length equals 14 residues. CDR1 is SGHRS and CDR2 is YFSETQ in the germline V gene.

Sequenced: PBMCs or T cells enriched from blood (not recorded which). This TCR was sampled from a woman aged 50 to 60 who had recovered from COVID-19. The genes are TRBV5-1 and TRBJ2-1; a possible D gene is TRBD1 (5 bases). In nucleotides, the CDR3 is TGCGCCAGCAGCTTGGAACAGGCCTACAATGAGCAGTTCTTC. This gives the protein CASSLEQAYNEQFF.